This T cell receptor (beta chain) was captured in a study of cytomegalovirus exposure and HLA in healthy donors. The PCR was carried out with 60 Vbeta primers and 13 Jbeta primers. Data came from immunoSEQ multiplex PCR; TCRdb stores just in-frame clones and leaves some out. This table has approximately 220,000 clones, more than 65% appearing once. The sample comprised PBMCs. This clonotype was obtained from a man younger than 30 in good health and CMV-seronegative.

The CDR3 spells CASRPGQGDSGSSDVLTF. CDR3 coding DNA: TGTGCCAGCAGGCCGGGACAGGGGGATTCAGGTTCTTCCGACGTCCTGACTTTC. This chain links TRBV27 with TRBJ2-6; 11 nucleotides align to TRBD1. Germline V lookup: CDR1 MNHEY, CDR2 SMNVEV (reference sequence). Trimming cost V 6 bases and J 11 bases; bases outside gene matches: 18. The CDR3 sequence is 18 residues long.